These 28 T cell receptor beta chains came from one sample sequenced in a study of post-analysis software for immune sequencing data. These TCRs' antigens remain unknown. Study-wide results and limits: Controls had lower frequencies than patients of 4 or 5 TRBV segments, which included TRBV5-6, TRBV5-1 and TRBV20-1.

cDNA libraries for TCR beta contained unique molecular identifiers. From the PCR reads, TCRdb called clonotypes with MiXCR, one entry per CDR3 protein. The table lists 650,000 to 850,000 distinct CDR3 sequences, about 45% of them singletons. Material: blood. These receptor sequences come from a girl aged 10 to 17 with multiple sclerosis.

In this sample, this clonotype turned up a few times. The J gene is TRBJ1-2, the V gene TRBV29-1, with D tentatively TRBD1 (5 bases). The CDR3 is made up of 11 amino acids. V lost 3 bases and J lost 6, with 8 bases in between. The V gene's germline CDR1 is SQVTM and CDR2 ANQGSEA. For the CDR3, the DNA is TGCAGCGTTGAGGAAGGGGATGGCTACACCTTC. This translates into CSVEEGDGYTF.

V and J are TRBV9 and TRBJ2-2; 7 bases line up with TRBD1. V lost 4 bases and J lost 4; bases outside the gene matches: 10. The germline gives CDR1 SGDLS, CDR2 YYNGEE. This CDR3 is built from 16 residues. CDR3 sequence reads: CASSSREGGSTGELFF. CDR3 nucleotide sequence: TGTGCCAGCAGCTCGAGGGAAGGGGGCAGCACCGGGGAGCTGTTTTTT. Looking up the rest from reference TRBV9 and TRBJ2-2 gives the full variable domain: DSGVTQTPKHLITATGQRVTLRCSPRSGDLSVYWYQQSLDQGLQFLIQYYNGEERAKGNILERFSAQQFPDLHSELNLSSLELGDSALYFCASSSREGGSTGELFFGEGSRLTVL.

This clonotype showed up just a few times. The chain combines TRBV7-6 with TRBJ2-1; TRBD2 might be the D (6 bases). Per the germline V gene, CDR1 is SGHVS and CDR2 is FNYEAQ. V lost 5 bases and J 0 bases, leaving 11 bases between the germline ends. This CDR3 has 15 amino acids. DNA for the CDR3: TGTGCCAGCAGCGCTGTTAGCGGCTCCTACAATGAGCAGTTCTTC. This gives the protein CASSAVSGSYNEQFF.

This chain links TRBV10-3 with TRBJ1-5, with 7 bases identical to TRBD1. The germline gives CDR1 ENHRY, CDR2 SYGVKD. Trimming cost V 3 bases and J 5 bases; bases outside gene matches: 10. The CDR3 runs 16 residues. CDR3 residues: CAISEMLGTADQPQHF. The CDR3 nucleotides read TGTGCCATCAGTGAAATGCTCGGGACAGCCGATCAGCCCCAGCATTTT.

This clonotype was detected only a few times. The V and J genes are TRBV6-2 or TRBV6-3 and TRBJ2-1, with D perhaps TRBD2 (5 bases). Germline V gene sequence: CDR1 MNHEY, CDR2 SVGEGT. CDR3 length equals 16 residues. Trimming pared 5 bases from V and 2 bases from J, leaving 16 bases between. CDR3 nucleotides: TGTGCCAGCAGTAGGTCGGGCCCCGGGACCTACAATGAGCAGTTCTTC. Protein product: CASSRSGPGTYNEQFF.

V gene TRBV5-6 combines with J gene TRBJ2-3; TRBD2 matches at 8 bases. Germline V gene lookup returns CDR1 SGHDT and CDR2 YYEEEE. The trim removed 0 bases at V and 6 bases at J, leaving 12 bases unmatched. This CDR3 has 17 residues. The CDR3 DNA is TGTGCCAGCAGCTTGGCGGGGGGGGCTAGACGGTCCGATACGCAGTATTTT. It encodes CASSLAGGARRSDTQYF.

In its sample, this clonotype was seen a few times. This chain links TRBV5-1 with TRBJ2-5; the D is unclear. There are 13 residues in the CDR3. V lost 0 bases and J 2 bases, leaving 5 bases between the germline ends. Germline values: CDR1 SGHRS, CDR2 YFSETQ. CDR3 protein: CASSLAQQETQYF. The CDR3 nucleotides read TGCGCCAGCAGCTTGGCACAGCAAGAGACCCAGTACTTC.

The chain uses TRBV29-1 and TRBJ2-1; TRBD2 aligns across 10 bases. The CDR3 runs 16 residues. From germline, CDR1 is SQVTM and CDR2 ANQGSEA. V lost 1 base to trimming and J lost 8 bases; unmatched junction nucleotides: 11. The CDR3 nucleotides are TGCAGCGTTGAAGCCCCTCCTAGCGGGAGTGGCGATGAGCAGTTCTTC. It specifies CSVEAPPSGSGDEQFF.

The table lists this clonotype with a count of one. The V and J genes are TRBV2 and TRBJ1-4; D not certain. This CDR3 has 15 amino acids. Between the trimmed V and J ends, which lost 3 bases and 0 bases, there was a span of 8 bases. CDR1 is SNHLY, CDR2 FYNNEI, per germline. In DNA, the CDR3 is TGTGCCAGCAGTGAGGGAATGACAACTAATGAAAAACTGTTTTTT. This sequence encodes CASSEGMTTNEKLFF. Looking up the rest from reference TRBV2 and TRBJ1-4 gives the full variable domain: EPEVTQTPSHQVTQMGQEVILRCVPISNHLYFYWYRQILGQKVEFLVSFYNNEISEKSEIFDDQFSVERPDGSNFTLKIRSTKLEDSAMYFCASSEGMTTNEKLFFGSGTQLSVL.

The chain carries TRBV12-3 or TRBV12-4 and TRBJ2-4; D gene uncertain. Matching the DNA end better, TRBJ2-7 makes the J call doubtful. CDR3 length: 14 amino acids. CDR3 coding DNA: TGTGCCAGCAGTTCCGTACCCCCCATCTACGAGCAGTACTTC. This codes for CASSSVPPIYEQYF.

This clonotype was counted only a few times. V and J are TRBV19 and TRBJ2-1, with 10 bases lining up with TRBD2. The germline gives CDR1 LNHDA, CDR2 SQIVND (reference sequence). The CDR3 loop spans 17 amino acids. Germline trimming cut 3 bases from V and 7 bases from J; bases unmatched to any gene: 12. The CDR3 spells CASSILGAGGSVNEQFF. In nucleotides, the CDR3 is TGTGCCAGTAGTATTCTTGGAGCGGGAGGGTCCGTAAATGAGCAGTTCTTC.

J is TRBJ2-5 and V is TRBV15; D not resolved. Gene TRBJ2-7 matches the end of the DNA better, so the J call may be wrong. Germline V gene data show CDR1 as LNHNV and CDR2 as YYDKDF (reference sequence). This CDR3 has 14 residues. DNA of the CDR3: TGTGCCACCAGCAGAGAGGGAAGTCAAGACGAGCAGTACTTC. Translation: CATSREGSQDEQYF.

This chain connects TRBV6-2 or TRBV6-3 to TRBJ2-2, with 10 nucleotides matching TRBD2. Germline lookup yields CDR1 MNHEY and CDR2 SVGEGT. CDR3 length: 17 residues. Trimming removed 2 bases from V and 1 base from J; junction bases left unmatched: 4. CDR3 sequence: CASSYELAGVNTGELFF. The CDR3 region has the DNA TGTGCCAGCAGTTACGAGCTAGCGGGAGTGAACACCGGGGAGCTGTTTTTT.

In its sample, this clonotype was seen a few times. The rearrangement uses TRBV7-6 and TRBJ2-6; D is ambiguous. The V end lost 8 bases, the J end lost 0 bases, and 11 bases lay between the germline ends. The CDR3 spans 15 residues. The germline V gene has CDR1 SGHVS and CDR2 FNYEAQ. CDR3 nucleotide sequence: TGTGCCAGCGGGGAAAGGAGCTCTGGGGCCAACGTCCTGACTTTC. Translating gives CASGERSSGANVLTF.

V and J are TRBV14 and TRBJ2-5; D remains unclear. Deletions cut 0 bases from V and 9 bases from J, with 11 bases between. This CDR3 is built from 13 residues. Germline lookup yields CDR1 SGHDN and CDR2 FVKESK. The CDR3 DNA reads as TGTGCCAGCAGCCAAGATCTGGATAGGTCCCAGTACTTC. Translated, it gives CASSQDLDRSQYF.

The J gene is TRBJ2-5, the V gene TRBV7-3; perhaps D is TRBD1 or TRBD2 (6 bases each). Germline CDR1 SGHTA, CDR2 FQGTGA. Trimming shortened V by 5 bases and J by 2 bases, and 15 bases separated the two germline ends. The CDR3 sequence is 15 residues long. The CDR3 region is CASSRGTTTQETQYF. For the CDR3, the DNA is TGTGCCAGCAGCCGCGGGACAACAACTCAAGAGACCCAGTACTTC.

The rearrangement uses TRBV6-5 and TRBJ2-7, with TRBD2 as a possible D gene (6 bases). Germline V CDR1 and CDR2: MNHEY, SVGAGI. Between the trimmed V and J ends, which lost 2 bases and 1 base, there was a span of 15 bases. The CDR3 is made up of 16 amino acids. CDR3 DNA sequence: TGTGCCAGCAGTTACGGGTGGGGCGGGACTTCCTACGAGCAGTACTTC. It yields the protein CASSYGWGGTSYEQYF.

The CDR3 sequence: CASSWAGTPNEQFF. In DNA form, the CDR3 reads TGTGCCAGCAGCTGGGCGGGGACTCCAAATGAGCAGTTCTTC. The chain joins TRBV7-9 to TRBJ2-1; D possibly corresponds to TRBD2 (6 bases). Germline V gene sequence: CDR1 SEHNR, CDR2 FQNEAQ (reference sequence). Trimming took off 4 bases at V and 7 bases at J, with 14 bases between the two ends. This CDR3 spans 14 amino acids.

V is TRBV7-2 and J is TRBJ2-1, with D hard to call. Trimming cost V 2 bases and J 6 bases, with 11 bases left between them. Germline CDR1 is SGHTA and CDR2 is FQGNSA. The CDR3 extends over 14 amino acids. CDR3 sequence: CASSLWTAGNEQFF. CDR3 nucleotides: TGTGCCAGCAGCTTATGGACCGCCGGCAATGAGCAGTTCTTC.

This chain links TRBV9 with TRBJ2-7; D unclear. Per germline, CDR1 SGDLS and CDR2 YYNGEE. CDR3 length: 13 amino acids. Between the trimmed V and J ends, which lost 5 bases and 2 bases, there was a span of 11 bases. As DNA, the CDR3 is TGTGCCAGCAGTCCTTCGACGGCCTACGAGCAGTACTTC. This sequence encodes CASSPSTAYEQYF.

In its sample, this clonotype was seen a few times. The chain has TRBV4-3 and TRBJ2-7; either TRBD1 or TRBD2 may fit D (5 bases each). This CDR3 region has 14 residues. Trimming removed 1 base at V and 3 bases at J, with 10 bases between. Germline V CDR1 and CDR2: LGHNA, YSLEER. CDR3 protein: CASSQAQGDYEQYF. The CDR3 nucleotides are TGCGCCAGCAGCCAAGCGCAGGGAGACTACGAGCAGTACTTC.

The gene calls are TRBV7-9 and TRBJ1-2, with D unresolved. Trimming removed 4 bases at V and 4 bases at J, with 22 bases between. The CDR3 runs 17 residues. Looked up from germline, CDR1 is SEHNR and CDR2 is FQNEAQ (reference sequence). CDR3 amino acids: CASSYPVGSGLGYGYTF. The CDR3 bases are TGTGCCAGCAGCTACCCGGTTGGATCGGGCTTGGGCTATGGCTACACCTTC.

This chain links TRBV20-1 with TRBJ1-5; D gene uncertain. Germline V lookup: CDR1 DFQATT, CDR2 SNEGSKA (reference sequence). With 4 bases removed from V and 4 bases from J, the gap between germline ends came to 8 bases. This CDR3 is 12 amino acids long. CDR3 amino acids: CSATLPNQPQHF. The CDR3, as DNA: TGCAGTGCTACCCTCCCTAATCAGCCCCAGCATTTT.

V gene TRBV9 combines with J gene TRBJ2-5; 9 nucleotides line up with TRBD2. V was pared by 0 bases and J by 7 bases, with 13 bases of the junction left unmatched. Germline V CDR1 and CDR2: SGDLS, YYNGEE. The CDR3 is 17 residues long. Here the CDR3 DNA reads TGTGCCAGCAGCGTAGGTCTAGCGGGATCAGGACTAGGGACCCAGTACTTC. The encoded protein is CASSVGLAGSGLGTQYF.

The chain employs TRBV7-3 and TRBJ2-1; 7 positions agree with TRBD2. There are 15 residues in the CDR3. J lost 12 bases, V lost 5 bases, and 16 bases had no gene match. The germline V gene has CDR1 SGHTA and CDR2 FQGTGA. In nucleotides, the CDR3 is TGTGCCAGCAGCATGAGAGAGGGAGGGCAGGATGGGCAGTTCTTC. Its translation: CASSMREGGQDGQFF.

The chain recombines TRBV15 with TRBJ2-1; TRBD2 is a possible D gene (6 bases). Germline V gene sequence: CDR1 LNHNV, CDR2 YYDKDF (reference sequence). Trimming pared 5 bases from V and 5 bases from J, leaving 19 bases between. This CDR3 comprises 16 residues. This chain's CDR3 is CATSSPAGSTHNEQFF. DNA of the CDR3: TGTGCCACCAGCTCCCCAGCGGGTAGTACCCACAATGAGCAGTTCTTC.

This clonotype turned up a few times. The gene calls are TRBV28 and TRBJ1-2; D not certain. The CDR3 loop spans 16 amino acids. Germline loops: CDR1 MDHEN, CDR2 SYDVKM. Between the trimmed V and J ends, which lost 2 bases and 2 bases, there was a span of 15 bases. The CDR3 bases are TGTGCCAGCAGTTTAATCGCCAGGAACCTAAACTATGGCTACACCTTC. Translating gives CASSLIARNLNYGYTF.

V and J are TRBV12-3 or TRBV12-4 and TRBJ1-2, with 9 nucleotides matching TRBD1. The junction had 7 bases not matched to a gene; V was cut back by 3 bases and J by 8 bases. The CDR3 is made up of 14 amino acids. CDR3 in DNA: TGTGCCAGCAGTTTCTTTACAGGGGGCAGAGGCTACACCTTC. Its protein is CASSFFTGGRGYTF.